The rows below give T cell receptor beta chains drawn from one sample of a study of cytomegalovirus exposure and HLA in healthy donors. Libraries were prepared by immunoSEQ multiplex PCR; TCRdb keeps only in-frame clonotypes and omits some of them. Of over 250,000 clones listed, 86% are singletons. Sequencing used PBMCs. Receptor source: a man in his forties in good health and CMV-seropositive. CDR3s include the opening cysteine and the closing phenylalanine or tryptophan. A D gene is named only where the DNA matches it firmly. Where a row states a size, it is once, few, many or the class of an expanded clone; other rows omit it.

abundance | d_gene | j_gene | v_gene | CDR3aa | CDR3nt
- | - | TRBJ2-2 | TRBV19 | CASTKRLAVANTGELFF | TGTGCCAGTACCAAACGGCTTGCGGTAGCGAACACCGGGGAGCTGTTTTTT
- | TRBD1 | TRBJ2-7 | TRBV19 | CASRPRDRKAYEQYF | TGTGCCAGTAGGCCCCGGGACAGAAAAGCCTACGAGCAGTACTTC
- | - | TRBJ1-3 | TRBV19 | CASTTGSGNTIYF | TGTGCCAGTACCACAGGGTCGGGAAACACCATATATTTT
- | - | TRBJ1-1 | TRBV19 | CASSIGRTEAFF | TGTGCCAGTAGTATAGGCCGGACAGAAGCTTTCTTT
- | TRBD2 | TRBJ2-7 | TRBV4-1 | CASSQSSGTTSYEQYF | TGCGCCAGCAGCCAGTCTAGCGGGACTACCTCCTACGAGCAGTACTTC
- | TRBD1 | TRBJ2-7 | TRBV7-2 | CASSLGQGKNEQYF | TGTGCCAGCAGCTTAGGACAGGGTAAAAACGAGCAGTACTTC
- | - | TRBJ2-7 | TRBV29-1 | CSVEGAGRNEQYF | TGCAGCGTTGAAGGGGCGGGAAGGAATGAGCAGTACTTC
once | TRBD1 | TRBJ1-2 | TRBV28 | CASSLQGAYTF | TGTGCCAGCAGTTTGCAGGGGGCCTACACCTTC
few | TRBD2 | TRBJ2-1 | TRBV2 | CASSGLAGNEQFF | TGTGCCAGTTCTGGGCTAGCGGGAAATGAGCAGTTCTTC
- | - | TRBJ1-2 | TRBV6-5 | CASSYSWSRGYTF | TGTGCCAGCAGTTACTCTTGGTCTCGGGGCTACACCTTC
- | - | TRBJ2-7 | TRBV27 | CASSPSANYEQYF | TGTGCCAGCAGTCCTTCAGCCAACTACGAGCAGTACTTC
- | - | TRBJ2-3 | TRBV18 | CASSPPTGVTDTQYF | TGTGCCAGCTCACCACCGACGGGAGTCACAGATACGCAGTATTTT
- | - | TRBJ2-7 | TRBV5-1 | CASSDYEGGSYEQYF | TGCGCCAGCAGCGATTATGAGGGAGGCTCCTACGAGCAGTACTTC
- | - | TRBJ2-1 | TRBV7-2 | CASSLGRVPYDEQFF | TGTGCCAGCAGCTTAGGGAGGGTCCCCTATGATGAGCAGTTCTTC
- | - | TRBJ2-7 | TRBV7-2 | CASSLVTGDKAWEQYF | TGTGCCAGCAGCTTAGTCACGGGAGACAAGGCGTGGGAGCAGTACTTC
- | TRBD1 | TRBJ2-3 | TRBV29-1 | CSVVGGQGVSVGTDTQYF | TGCAGCGTTGTTGGGGGACAGGGGGTGAGTGTAGGCACAGATACGCAGTATTTT
- | - | TRBJ2-1 | TRBV5-1 | CASSSSGRDLYNEQFF | TGCGCCAGCAGCTCATCAGGGCGGGATCTTTACAATGAGCAGTTCTTC
- | - | TRBJ2-7 | TRBV15 | CATSRDWERTYEQYF | TGTGCCACCAGCAGAGATTGGGAGCGTACTTACGAGCAGTACTTC
- | - | TRBJ2-7 | TRBV2 | CASRGDSYEQYF | TGTGCCAGCCGAGGGGACTCCTACGAGCAGTACTTC
- | - | TRBJ1-4 | TRBV29-1 | CSVSDEKLFF | TGCAGCGTTTCCGATGAAAAACTGTTTTTT